The text below deals with one TCR beta chain. What it binds is unknown. This entry comes from a study of type 1 regulatory T cells. For the study at large: T-allo10 is a Tr1-enriched, alloantigen-specific CD4 T cell product made in vitro.

TCRdb used MiXCR to reprocess the reads, holding one entry per CDR3 protein. The sample contains under 85,000 distinct CDR3 sequences, just under 50% of which appear only once. Specimen: cultured non-Tr1 T cells, either the whole culture or a sorted T cell fraction (not recorded which). The source of this sequence is a human donor in good health.

The CDR3 bases are TGTGCCAGCAGTTTAATCCTGGGTTTCGCGAACACCGGGGAGCTGTTTTTT. Encoded protein: CASSLILGFANTGELFF. V is TRBV12-3 or TRBV12-4 and J is TRBJ2-2; D is undetermined. CDR3 length equals 17 residues. Trimming took 2 bases from V and 0 from J, leaving 13 bases between them.